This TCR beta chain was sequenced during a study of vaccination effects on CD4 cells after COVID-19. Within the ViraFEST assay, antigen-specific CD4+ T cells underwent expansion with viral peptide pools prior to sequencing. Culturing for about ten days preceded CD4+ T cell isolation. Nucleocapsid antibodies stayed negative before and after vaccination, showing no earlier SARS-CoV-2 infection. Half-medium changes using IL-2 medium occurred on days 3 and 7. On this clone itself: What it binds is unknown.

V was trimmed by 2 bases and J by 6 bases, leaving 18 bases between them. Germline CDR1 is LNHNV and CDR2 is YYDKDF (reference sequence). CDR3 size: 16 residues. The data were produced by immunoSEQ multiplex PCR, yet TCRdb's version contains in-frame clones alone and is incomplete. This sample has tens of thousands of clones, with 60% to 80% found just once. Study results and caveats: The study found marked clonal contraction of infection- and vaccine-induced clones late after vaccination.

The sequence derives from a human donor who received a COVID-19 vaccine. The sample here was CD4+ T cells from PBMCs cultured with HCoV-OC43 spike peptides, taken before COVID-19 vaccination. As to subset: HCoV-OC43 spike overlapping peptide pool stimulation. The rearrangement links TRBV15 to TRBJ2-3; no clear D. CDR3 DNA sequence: TGTGCCACCAGCAGAACTCGGACCGGTATTACGGATACGCAGTATTTT. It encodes CATSRTRTGITDTQYF.